Shown below are 7 T cell receptor beta chains from a single sample sequenced in a study of cytomegalovirus exposure and HLA in healthy donors. The PCR made use of 60 Vbeta and 13 Jbeta primers. Method: immunoSEQ multiplex PCR; TCRdb's copy keeps in-frame clones and lacks some. The repertoire includes some 130,000 clones, less than 80% of them detected once, and approximately 6.2% sits in the top ten. Sequenced: PBMCs. Receptors were obtained from a man aged 40-49 years in good health and CMV-seropositive.

This clone has a single count. The chain carries TRBV7-2 and TRBJ1-2; the D gene is possibly TRBD1 (5 bases). CDR3 size: 14 residues. Germline lookup yields CDR1 SGHTA and CDR2 FQGNSA. Trimming left V 0 bases short and J 3 bases short, with 8 bases between. CDR3 protein: CASSLAGADYGYTF. CDR3 sequence (DNA): TGTGCCAGCAGCTTAGCAGGGGCGGACTATGGCTACACCTTC.

The rearrangement joins TRBV19 to TRBJ2-4, with D maybe TRBD2 (5 bases). V gave up 2 bases and J gave up 13 bases, with 9 bases separating them. CDR3 length: 11 residues. Germline-derived CDR1 and CDR2 are LNHDA and SQIVND (reference sequence). CDR3 coding DNA: TGTGCCAGTAGTATACGCGGGTACCAGTACTTC. This gives the protein CASSIRGYQYF.

As to this clone: Other DNA sequences of this sample code for an identical CDR3. The chain uses TRBV7-9 and TRBJ2-1, with 8 nucleotides matching TRBD1. Germline CDR1 SEHNR, CDR2 FQNEAQ (reference sequence). CDR3 size: 16 residues. J was trimmed by 6 bases and V by 3 bases; bases with no gene match: 10. CDR3 nucleotides: TGTGCCAGCAGCTTTCTCCAGGGGGCGGCGATCAATGAGCAGTTCTTC. It encodes CASSFLQGAAINEQFF. The whole variable domain, filled in from reference TRBV7-9 and TRBJ2-1, reads DTGVSQNPRHKITKRGQNVTFRCDPISEHNRLYWYRQTLGQGPEFLTYFQNEAQLEKSRLLSDRFSAERPKGSFSTLEIQRTEQGDSAMYLCASSFLQGAAINEQFFGPGTRLTVL.

The rearrangement uses TRBV9 and TRBJ2-1; D gene unclear. The germline V and J ends were trimmed by 2 bases and 3 bases, with 15 bases remaining between them. The CDR3 has 16 amino acids. The germline V gene encodes CDR1 SGDLS and CDR2 YYNGEE. CDR3 sequence reads: CASSVGTRGLYNEQFF. The CDR3, as DNA: TGTGCCAGCAGCGTTGGTACCCGAGGTCTCTACAATGAGCAGTTCTTC.

The chain couples TRBV6-6 to TRBJ2-1; D call uncertain. This CDR3 is 13 amino acids long. V was trimmed by 2 bases and J by 6 bases, leaving 8 bases between them. Germline V lookup: CDR1 MNHNY, CDR2 SVGAGI (reference sequence). CDR3 loop: CASSYLGRNEQFF. The CDR3, as DNA: TGTGCCAGCAGTTACCTTGGCCGCAATGAGCAGTTCTTC.

The chain uses TRBV4-1 and TRBJ1-5, with TRBD1 as a possible D gene (5 bases). Per the germline V gene, CDR1 is MGHRA and CDR2 is YSYEKL. The CDR3 covers 13 residues. Trimming pared 4 bases from V and 4 bases from J, leaving 8 bases between. The CDR3 DNA sequence: TGCGCCAGCAGCCCTCCAGGGAATCAGCCCCAGCATTTT. This codes for CASSPPGNQPQHF.

This clone was seen only a few times. The rearrangement uses TRBV6-5 and TRBJ1-3, with D hard to call. CDR1 and CDR2 (germline): MNHEY, SVGAGI. This CDR3 is built from 13 residues. V was trimmed by 4 bases and J by 0 bases, leaving 4 bases between them. The chain's CDR3 is CASSSLSGNTIYF. The DNA for the CDR3 is TGTGCCAGCAGTTCCCTCTCTGGAAACACCATATATTTT.